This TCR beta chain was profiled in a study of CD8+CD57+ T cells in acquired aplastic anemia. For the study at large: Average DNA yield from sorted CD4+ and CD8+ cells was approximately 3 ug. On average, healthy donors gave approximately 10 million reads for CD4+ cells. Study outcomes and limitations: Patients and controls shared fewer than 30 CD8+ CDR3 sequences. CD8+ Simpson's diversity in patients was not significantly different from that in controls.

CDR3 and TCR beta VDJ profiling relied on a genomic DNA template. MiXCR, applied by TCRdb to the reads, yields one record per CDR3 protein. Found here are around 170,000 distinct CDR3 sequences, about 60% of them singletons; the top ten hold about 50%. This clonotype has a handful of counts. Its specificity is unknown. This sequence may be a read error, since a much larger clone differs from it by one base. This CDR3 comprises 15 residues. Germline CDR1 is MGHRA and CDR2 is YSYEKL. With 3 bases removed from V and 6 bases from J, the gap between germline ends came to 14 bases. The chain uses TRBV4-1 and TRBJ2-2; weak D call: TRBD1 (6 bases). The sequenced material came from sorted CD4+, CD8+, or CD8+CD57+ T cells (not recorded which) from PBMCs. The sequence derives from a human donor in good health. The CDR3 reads CASSQTRGLAGELFF. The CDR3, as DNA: TGCGCCAGCAGCCAGACAAGGGGGTTAGCCGGGGAGCTGTTTTTT.